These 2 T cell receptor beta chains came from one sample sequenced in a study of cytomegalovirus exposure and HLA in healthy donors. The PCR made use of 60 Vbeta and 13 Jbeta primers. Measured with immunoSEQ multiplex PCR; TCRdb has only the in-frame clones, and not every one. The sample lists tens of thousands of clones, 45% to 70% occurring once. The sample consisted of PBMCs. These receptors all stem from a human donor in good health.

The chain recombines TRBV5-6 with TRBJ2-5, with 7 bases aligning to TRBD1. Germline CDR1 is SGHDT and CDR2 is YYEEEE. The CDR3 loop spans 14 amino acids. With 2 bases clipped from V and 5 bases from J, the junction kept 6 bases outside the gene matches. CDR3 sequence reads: CASSFRGGEETQYF. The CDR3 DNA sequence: TGTGCCAGCAGCTTTCGAGGGGGCGAGGAGACCCAGTACTTC.

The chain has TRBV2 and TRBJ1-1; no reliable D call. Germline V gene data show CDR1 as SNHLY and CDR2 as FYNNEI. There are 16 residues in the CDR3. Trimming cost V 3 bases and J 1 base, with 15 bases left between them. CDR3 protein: CASSDRSRTGNTEAFF. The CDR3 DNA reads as TGTGCCAGCAGTGATCGCAGTAGAACGGGGAACACTGAAGCTTTCTTT.